Listed below are T cell receptor beta chains from one sample, sequenced in a study of glioma-infiltrating T cells. In TCRdb, the multiplex PCR reads were re-called with MiXCR into one record per CDR3 protein. The profile shows approximately 12,000 distinct CDR3 sequences, approximately 26% of them singletons. Sequenced: glioma tissue, nonneoplastic brain tissue, or PBMCs (not recorded which). These receptors originate from a human donor with low-grade glioma or glioblastoma, undergoing nonglioma brain surgery, or in good health (not recorded which). Both conserved end residues are trimmed from each CDR3. D genes are given only for firm matches.

ASSLDLSQETQY | . | TRBJ2-5 | TRBV27
ASSYVAGEADTQY | TRBD2 | TRBJ2-3 | TRBV6-4
SGEGLAGTYEQY | TRBD2 | TRBJ2-7 | TRBV20-1
SAPQGGTPEQY | . | TRBJ2-7 | TRBV20-1
ASSYSDQETQY | . | TRBJ2-5 | TRBV28
ASSIGTSNEQF | TRBD2 | TRBJ2-1 | TRBV19
ASSLRDSTTLDTEAF | TRBD1 | TRBJ1-1 | TRBV28
ACRDRFFRVTDTQY | TRBD1 | TRBJ2-3 | TRBV28
ASSDDWAVEKLF | . | TRBJ1-4 | TRBV2
ASSRDRTLNYGYT | TRBD1 | TRBJ1-2 | TRBV5-1
ASSTYYEQY | . | TRBJ2-7 | TRBV7-2
SALGTAGDRGYT | . | TRBJ1-2 | TRBV20-1
ASSPLAGIYNEQF | . | TRBJ2-1 | TRBV28
ASSPLAGEIGTQY | TRBD2 | TRBJ2-3 | TRBV7-3
ACSFRDSTYNEQF | . | TRBJ2-1 | TRBV4-2
SARSGFIVYGYT | . | TRBJ1-2 | TRBV20-1
ASSREGQTNYGYT | . | TRBJ1-2 | TRBV11-2
SAFSGTSGYSEQF | TRBD2 | TRBJ2-1 | TRBV20-1
ASSLNPDRDYGYT | TRBD1 | TRBJ1-2 | TRBV27
ASNFPPSSYEQY | . | TRBJ2-7 | TRBV6-1
ASSTRRLVGAVTDTQY | . | TRBJ2-3 | TRBV27
ASSLRTGGYNEQF | TRBD1 | TRBJ2-1 | TRBV6-1
ASSLLGGNEQF | . | TRBJ2-1 | TRBV12-3/TRBV12-4
ASSVEGVGSYNEQF | . | TRBJ2-1 | TRBV9
SANPPGVYEQS | . | TRBJ2-1 | TRBV20-1
ASSSRRYQPQH | . | TRBJ1-5 | TRBV12-3/TRBV12-4
ASSYSDSIETQY | . | TRBJ2-5 | TRBV6-6
ASSPGAHQNEEF | . | TRBJ2-1 | TRBV4-1
SARNARDPYNEQF | . | TRBJ2-1 | TRBV20-1
ASSLGRGNTGELF | . | TRBJ2-2 | TRBV4-1
ASSLNQGPNYGYT | . | TRBJ1-2 | TRBV7-9
ASSQDRETQY | . | TRBJ2-5 | TRBV4-1
ASGTRGRRWKYTEAF | TRBD1 | TRBJ1-1 | TRBV6-1
ASSPRGSRDYNEQF | . | TRBJ2-1 | TRBV11-3
ASSLEQGATDTQY | TRBD1 | TRBJ2-3 | TRBV5-1
ASSDSSPGDTQY | . | TRBJ2-3 | TRBV25-1
ASSLPGGDTEAF | TRBD1 | TRBJ1-1 | TRBV28
AISEEDTQY | . | TRBJ2-3 | TRBV10-3
ASSLLPLRLNTEAF | . | TRBJ1-1 | TRBV7-6
SARGVRETQY | TRBD2 | TRBJ2-5 | TRBV20-1
ATSRDPGKSNQPQH | . | TRBJ1-5 | TRBV15
ASSERDGQGNEEGTEAF | TRBD1 | TRBJ1-1 | TRBV19
ASSFSGRFSYEQY | TRBD2 | TRBJ2-7 | TRBV27
SARDLAGEAREQY | . | TRBJ2-7 | TRBV20-1
ATSDSPPEASSGYT | . | TRBJ1-2 | TRBV24-1
ATATGSYEQY | . | TRBJ2-7 | TRBV19
ASSGTGVPYNEQL | TRBD1 | TRBJ2-1 | TRBV28
ASSFDREPQH | . | TRBJ1-5 | TRBV7-9
ASGRTSGTDTQY | TRBD2 | TRBJ2-3 | TRBV12-5
ASSLTGNTEAF | . | TRBJ1-1 | TRBV7-3
ASSQDLSANTGELF | . | TRBJ2-2 | TRBV4-2
ASRPVRAGGETQY | . | TRBJ2-5 | TRBV12-2
ASSDVPGGTDTQY | TRBD2 | TRBJ2-3 | TRBV6-4
ASSPNRDPYEQY | . | TRBJ2-7 | TRBV7-9
ASSLMDGGSGPQY | TRBD2 | TRBJ2-5 | TRBV5-1